This TCR beta chain was captured in a study of cytomegalovirus exposure and HLA in healthy donors. Study findings and constraints: An ancestry cluster, one associated with Asian ancestry, reportedly showed fewer N-insertions than the roughly 700-donor mean in a later analysis.

The CDR3 contains 14 residues. Germline V CDR1 and CDR2: SGHRS, YFSETQ. Trimming took 2 bases from V and 4 from J; bases not matched to a gene: 1. The primer mix had 60 Vbeta and 13 Jbeta primers. The data were produced by immunoSEQ multiplex PCR, yet TCRdb's version contains in-frame clones alone and is incomplete. In the table there are roughly 160,000 clones, around 77% of which are singletons. This clone was observed once. Its target is unknown. The material sequenced was PBMCs. The TCR sequence derives from a woman aged 25 to 39 in good health and CMV-seronegative. The gene calls are TRBV5-1 and TRBJ2-3, with 10 bases identical to TRBD1. The DNA for the CDR3 is TGCGCCAGCAGCTTAGGGACAGGGGCAGATACGCAGTATTTT. Translated: CASSLGTGADTQYF.